The 18 T cell receptor beta chains below were found in one sample sequenced in a study of cytomegalovirus exposure and HLA in healthy donors. The PCR made use of 60 Vbeta and 13 Jbeta primers. The method was immunoSEQ multiplex PCR; TCRdb's version includes in-frame clones alone and lacks a portion of them. The table lists around 140,000 clones, about three quarters of them singletons. Sample: PBMCs. The receptors originated from a male donor in good health and CMV-seronegative.

This sequence joins TRBV7-2 and TRBJ1-6, with 7 nucleotides matching TRBD1. J gave up 7 bases and V 2 bases, and 2 bases lay outside the gene matches. This CDR3 spans 14 amino acids. The germline V gene encodes CDR1 SGHTA and CDR2 FQGNSA. For the CDR3, the DNA is TGTGCCAGCAGCTTACACAGGGGAAATTCACCCCTCCACTTT. It is translated as CASSLHRGNSPLHF. Combining the CDR3 with reference TRBV7-2 and TRBJ1-6 gives the whole variable domain GAGVSQSPSNKVTEKGKDVELRCDPISGHTALYWYRQSLGQGLEFLIYFQGNSAPDKSGLPSDRFSAERTGGSVSTLTIQRTQQEDSAVYLCASSLHRGNSPLHFGNGTRLTVT.

The chain couples TRBV28 to TRBJ2-3, with D possibly being TRBD2 (6 bases). V lost 6 bases, J lost 4 bases, and 17 bases lay in between. This CDR3 is 15 amino acids long. Germline CDR1 is MDHEN and CDR2 is SYDVKM. This chain's CDR3 is CASSRTGLAADTQYF. CDR3 DNA sequence: TGTGCCAGCAGCCGGACGGGACTCGCCGCAGATACGCAGTATTTT.

The genes are TRBV7-3 and TRBJ2-1, with TRBD2 matching over 13 bases. J lost 0 bases, V lost 5 bases, and 4 bases had no gene match. CDR3 size: 17 residues. Germline values: CDR1 SGHTA, CDR2 FQGTGA. The CDR3 coding sequence is TGTGCCAGCAGCCGGACTAGCGGGAGTACCTCCTACAATGAGCAGTTCTTC. Translation: CASSRTSGSTSYNEQFF.

This clone was found a few times. V and J are TRBV4-3 and TRBJ2-7; 7 nucleotides align to TRBD1. This CDR3 contains 13 residues. V lost 0 bases, J lost 5 bases, and 1 base stayed unmatched. Germline lookup yields CDR1 LGHNA and CDR2 YSLEER. The CDR3 bases are TGCGCCAGCAGCCAAGACAGGGGGAACGAGCAGTACTTC. Its translation: CASSQDRGNEQYF.

The chain couples TRBV7-2 to TRBJ1-1; a possible D gene is TRBD1 (5 bases). Germline CDR1 reads SGHTA; CDR2 reads FQGNSA. Trimming left V 1 base short and J 5 bases short, with 14 bases between. The CDR3 sequence is 15 residues long. The CDR3 here is CASSLGRAGRTEAFF. CDR3 nucleotide sequence: TGTGCCAGCAGCTTAGGAAGGGCAGGGAGGACTGAAGCTTTCTTT.

This clone appeared once. A read error may produce the germline difference seen at one junction end. The rearrangement joins TRBV5-4 to TRBJ2-6; weak D call: TRBD1 (6 bases). The CDR3 has 16 amino acids. The V gene's germline CDR1 is SGHNT and CDR2 YYREEE (reference sequence). CDR3 in amino acids: CASRESRQAGANGLTF. The CDR3 bases are TGTGCCAGCAGGGAATCTCGACAGGCTGGGGCCAACGGCCTGACTTTC.

The rearrangement joins TRBV6-5 to TRBJ2-5, with D perhaps TRBD2 (7 bases). Germline lookup yields CDR1 MNHEY and CDR2 SVGAGI. CDR3 length: 15 amino acids. V was shortened by 1 base and J by 2 bases, with 11 bases between the two germline ends. The CDR3 here is CASSYWGGGQETQYF. The DNA for the CDR3 is TGTGCCAGCAGTTACTGGGGGGGCGGGCAAGAGACCCAGTACTTC.

The CDR3 reads CASSEVVGLSNQPQHF. The CDR3 bases are TGTGCCAGCAGTGAAGTAGTCGGTCTTAGCAATCAGCCCCAGCATTTT. The gene calls are TRBV6-1 and TRBJ1-5; no clear D. CDR3 length: 16 amino acids. Trimming took 1 base from V and 0 from J, leaving 10 bases between them. Germline CDR1 and CDR2: MNHNS and SASEGT.

The chain recombines TRBV6-1 with TRBJ2-7, with D possibly TRBD2 on 5 matching bases. The germline V and J ends were trimmed by 0 bases and 9 bases, with 9 bases remaining between them. The CDR3 is 12 residues long. Germline loops: CDR1 MNHNS, CDR2 SASEGT. CDR3 region: CASSEAGSGQYF. CDR3 in DNA: TGTGCCAGCAGTGAAGCGGGGAGCGGGCAGTACTTC.

The chain carries TRBV4-1 and TRBJ1-1, with 7 bases matching TRBD1. This CDR3 has 16 amino acids. J lost 4 bases, V lost 0 bases, and 8 bases had no gene match. Looked up from germline, CDR1 is MGHRA and CDR2 is YSYEKL. CDR3 DNA sequence: TGCGCCAGCAGCCAAGATTCGAGGGGGCTGGTCACTGAAGCTTTCTTT. Amino acids: CASSQDSRGLVTEAFF.

CDR3 nucleotides: TGCGCCAGCAGCCAAATAGCGGGGCGTGACAGTCAGTACTTC. This codes for CASSQIAGRDSQYF. This chain joins TRBV4-3 and TRBJ2-4, with TRBD2 matching 8 bases. This CDR3 has 14 amino acids. Trimming cost V 2 bases and J 12 bases; bases outside gene matches: 9. Germline values: CDR1 LGHNA, CDR2 YSLEER.

This clone was seen a few times. In nucleotides, the CDR3 is TGTGCCAGCAGTGAACAGGGGGCGCGGTATGGCTACACCTTC. Encoded protein: CASSEQGARYGYTF. The chain recombines TRBV25-1 with TRBJ1-2; 8 positions match TRBD1. With V trimmed by 2 bases and J by 5 bases, 4 bases remained unmatched. The CDR3 spans 14 residues. Germline-derived CDR1 and CDR2 are MGHDK and SYGVNS.

V gene TRBV18 combines with J gene TRBJ1-4; 7 positions match TRBD1. V was pared by 3 bases and J by 4 bases, with 8 bases of the junction left unmatched. Germline V gene lookup returns CDR1 KGHSH and CDR2 LQKENI. The CDR3 consists of 16 residues. DNA for the CDR3: TGTGCCAGCTCACCTCGCTCGGGACAGCTTAATGAAAAACTGTTTTTT. Its translation: CASSPRSGQLNEKLFF.

This clone was observed a single time. The chain employs TRBV10-3 and TRBJ2-7, with 8 bases fitting TRBD2. CDR1 and CDR2 (germline): ENHRY, SYGVKD. The CDR3 sequence is 16 residues long. V trimming: 0 bases; J trimming: 2 bases; junction bases outside the gene matches: 6. CDR3 protein: CAISESGGSGTYEQYF. As DNA, the CDR3 is TGTGCCATCAGTGAGTCGGGTGGTAGCGGGACCTACGAGCAGTACTTC.

The count of this clone is one. This chain uses TRBV28 with TRBJ1-2; 7 bases fit TRBD1. The V and J ends lost 8 bases and 3 bases, in that order; junction bases with no gene match: 9. Per germline, CDR1 MDHEN and CDR2 SYDVKM. CDR3 length: 14 amino acids. CDR3: CASATGADYYGYTF. The DNA of the CDR3 is TGTGCCAGCGCCACAGGGGCTGACTACTATGGCTACACCTTC.

The chain couples TRBV28 to TRBJ1-1; 7 bases align to TRBD1. The CDR3 extends over 15 amino acids. CDR1 is MDHEN, CDR2 SYDVKM, per germline. Trimming took 6 bases from V and 5 from J; bases not matched to a gene: 12. DNA for the CDR3: TGTGCCAGCAGACCATACAGGGGTAAAGGAACTGAAGCTTTCTTT. Translation: CASRPYRGKGTEAFF.

The genes are TRBV4-3 and TRBJ2-2; TRBD1 might be the D (6 bases). In germline, CDR1 is LGHNA, CDR2 YSLEER. The CDR3 is 16 amino acids. The V gene lost 4 bases and the J gene lost 6 bases, with 18 bases spanning the gap. For the CDR3, the DNA is TGCGCCAGCAGCCTATTACAGGGTAATAAGGCCGGGGAGCTGTTTTTT. Its translation is CASSLLQGNKAGELFF.

V gene TRBV29-1 combines with J gene TRBJ2-5; D may be TRBD2 (6 bases). This CDR3 is built from 14 residues. Germline V lookup: CDR1 SQVTM, CDR2 ANQGSEA. Between the trimmed V and J ends, which lost 2 bases and 5 bases, there was a span of 15 bases. CDR3 nucleotides: TGCAGCGTTGAATCGGGGGAGACGTACGAGACCCAGTACTTC. Amino acid sequence: CSVESGETYETQYF.